Below, one TCR beta chain is given with its context. The entry originates in a study of OX40 agonist ivuxolimab in advanced cancers. The length of the CDR3 is 15 residues. V dropped 5 bases and J dropped 4; count of bases not matched to a gene: 8. Germline V gene sequence: CDR1 SGHAT, CDR2 FQNNGV. The protocol was immunoSEQ multiplex PCR, while the TCRdb copy is restricted to in-frame clones and leaves out a portion. The sample includes about 100,000 clones, about nine tenths of them seen just once. This TCR derives from an adult with an advanced solid tumor such as melanoma, head and neck, liver or kidney cancer. This material consisted of CD4+ or CD8+ T cells sorted from blood, taken in a trial of the OX40 agonist ivuxolimab. The gene calls are TRBV11-2 and TRBJ2-1; TRBD2 agrees at 7 bases. CDR3 DNA: TGTGCCAGCAGCCCAGGACTAGTAGGGTACAATGAGCAGTTCTTC. This gives the protein CASSPGLVGYNEQFF.